This TCR beta chain is from a study of identical twins. TCRdb passed the 5' RACE reads through MiXCR, listing each CDR3 protein once. Counted here are around 230,000 distinct CDR3 sequences, over 5% occurring once; the ten biggest clones make up roughly 15%. CDR3 size: 15 residues. Germline V CDR1 and CDR2: SEHNR, FQNEAQ (reference sequence). V shed 5 bases, J shed 6 bases, and the junction held 9 bases outside the gene matches. These same data were also listed under a study on T cells expressing NK-cell markers.

V and J are TRBV7-9 and TRBJ2-2, with 7 bases lining up with TRBD1. Sequenced: CD8+ T cells sorted from blood. The receptor comes from a woman younger than 35 in good health. The CDR3 nucleotides read TGTGCCAGCAGCCACGGGACAGTAGTATCCGGGGAGCTGTTTTTT. Amino acid sequence: CASSHGTVVSGELFF. The variable domain in full, with the rest retrieved from reference TRBV7-9 and TRBJ2-2, is DTGVSQNPRHKITKRGQNVTFRCDPISEHNRLYWYRQTLGQGPEFLTYFQNEAQLEKSRLLSDRFSAERPKGSFSTLEIQRTEQGDSAMYLCASSHGTVVSGELFFGEGSRLTVL.